Given below is one T cell receptor beta chain in context. This clonotype appeared many times. Which antigen it targets is not known. Qualities for individual bases were not recorded, and no much larger clone is one base off. The library was made by 5' RACE. The instrument given in TCRdb is Illumina HiSeq 2000. Template switching introduced a universal primer binding site; the final cDNA contained a unique molecular identifier, enabling accurate counting of TCR cDNA molecules. Specific primers in the conserved constant-segment region were used to synthesize first-strand cDNA for TCR alpha and beta chains. To control for contamination, every cDNA library carried two barcodes: a SMART-Mk sample barcode plus Illumina barcodes. TruSeq adapter sequences along with Illumina sample barcodes were introduced in two successive PCR steps. The TCR alpha and beta cDNA libraries were sequenced on the Illumina HiSeq platform using custom primers. On the authors' methods: MiGEC processed the raw reads to extract unique molecular identifiers, while MiXCR was used to determine the CDR3 positions. Recombination models were inferred per individual with the repgenHMM and IGoR tools using an EM algorithm. Shared clonotype analysis was performed with the tcR package in R, normalizing sharing by the product of cloneset sizes. To study raw recombination without the effects of thymic and clonal selection, out-of-frame nonproductive sequences were analyzed. TCRdb took the public reads, trimmed them with fastp at Q25, ran MiXCR for clone calling and kept in-frame beta chains. One record per CDR3 amino acid sequence lists the most common genes and DNA. The V and J calls, along with clone size, are taken from TCRdb and not from the paper's own processing. The table for this sample lists a few hundred thousand distinct CDR3 sequences; around 8% of them were counted only once. The top ten constitute about 3% of the sample.

This specimen belongs to a study of identical twins (TCRdb year 2016). For the study in its entirety: To test whether fetal clonotypes persist, this study deep-sequenced TCR alpha and beta repertoires from monozygotic twins, from unrelated adults of various ages, and from cord blood. To rule out contamination, the twin experiments were replicated at different times with different library preparation protocols. The paper as a whole reports these results and caveats: Zero-insertion analyses could be partly confounded by invariant T cells such as MAIT and iNKT, though diverse VJ usage argued against such confounding for most clonotypes. Out-of-frame TCR alpha sequences shared between twins showed an excess of low generation-probability sequences compared with coincidental sharing between unrelated individuals. In monozygotic twins, out-of-frame TCR alpha sharing was systematically underestimated by recombination models, although the models agreed with sharing between unrelated individuals. Because the same donors could not be followed over many years, the conclusions depended on cross-sectional statistical analysis. Excess twin sharing in beta out-of-frame sequences was weaker because fewer shared sequences lowered the signal-to-noise ratio. Fewer insertions were carried by abundant cord blood beta clonotypes, a similar but weaker trend appeared in young adult naive repertoires, and no such trend appeared in memory repertoires.

Every donor was a healthy Caucasian. The twin cohort comprised three pairs of female monozygotic twins, all aged about 18 to 29 years. Positive isolation kits from Invitrogen were used to isolate CD4+ and CD8+ T cell populations. V has 6 bases trimmed and J has 0 bases trimmed; junction bases matching no gene number 8. The CDR3 covers 16 residues, taking in both the cysteine and the phenylalanine. Just CDR3 DNA is preserved here, 48 bases in frame from base 1. CDR1 and CDR2 were assigned from the germline V gene as MDHEN and SYDVKM. These data were likewise used in another study, on yellow fever vaccine responses in identical twins. The second paper further reports: The T cell response to vaccination in identical twins was reported by the authors to appear partly convergent and partly personalized. The study precisely tracked vaccine-responding T cell clones in identical twins.

The V gene is TRBV28 and the J gene is TRBJ2-1; the junction holds 7 bases that match TRBD1. The TCR was taken from a woman younger than 35 in good health. The sequencing sample was made of CD8+ T cells sorted from blood. CDR3 protein: CASSYTGDVSYNEQFF. The DNA sequence is as follows: TGTGCCAGCAGCTATACAGGGGACGTCTCCTACAATGAGCAGTTCTTC.